A single sample gave rise to the 20 T cell receptor beta chains below, sequenced in a study of T cells in Graves' hyperthyroidism and ophthalmopathy. Amplified TCR beta CDR3 regions derived from RNA transcripts. HTBI primers drove first-round RT-PCR of the TCR CDR3. TCRdb ran MiXCR on the multiplex PCR reads and lists one entry per CDR3 protein. The table has roughly 840,000 distinct CDR3 sequences, 35% to 40% seen once. Sequences were obtained from blood. All receptors derive from a man between 18 and 29 years old with Graves' hyperthyroidism.

This clonotype was seen many times. The J gene is TRBJ2-7, the V gene TRBV10-2; TRBD2 matches at 9 bases. V shed 2 bases, J shed 3 bases, and the junction held 5 bases outside the gene matches. This CDR3 has 15 residues. Germline-derived CDR1 and CDR2 are WSHSY and SAAADI. CDR3 protein: CASSEPLAGYYEQYF. CDR3 nucleotides: TGCGCCAGCAGTGAGCCCCTAGCGGGATACTACGAGCAGTACTTC.

Notes on this clonotype: The junction differs from germline at one of its ends, possibly a read error. V usage is TRBV7-3 and J usage is TRBJ1-2; D is unclear. The CDR3 sequence is 15 residues long. Germline V gene lookup returns CDR1 SGHTA and CDR2 FQGTGA. CDR3: CASSQDLGTDYGYTF. The CDR3 DNA reads as TGCGCCAGCAGCCAAGATCTCGGTACCGACTATGGCTACACCTTC. The variable domain in full, completed from reference TRBV7-3 and TRBJ1-2, reads GAGVSQTPSNKVTEKGKYVELRCDPISGHTALYWYRQSLGQGPEFLIYFQGTGAADDSGLPNDRFFAVRPEGSVSTLKIQRTERGDSAVYLCASSQDLGTDYGYTFGSGTRLTVV.

This clonotype was recorded many times. This chain links TRBV10-2 with TRBJ2-2; 10 positions match TRBD2. In germline, CDR1 is WSHSY, CDR2 SAAADI. The CDR3 runs 14 residues. The J segment lost 4 bases and the V segment lost 6 bases, leaving 2 bases of the junction unmatched. The CDR3 sequence: CASSWTSGTGELFF. Here the CDR3 DNA reads TGCGCCAGCAGCTGGACTAGCGGCACCGGGGAGCTGTTTTTT.

The sample holds many counts of this clonotype. The rearrangement uses TRBV29-1 and TRBJ2-5; TRBD2 matches 8 bases. Unmatched junction bases numbered 10, after V lost 6 bases and J lost 4 bases. The germline gives CDR1 SQVTM, CDR2 ANQGSEA. The CDR3 covers 14 residues. The CDR3 loop is CSVNGLASRETQYF. DNA for the CDR3: TGCAGCGTCAACGGACTAGCATCGCGAGAGACCCAGTACTTC.

This clonotype has a count of ten or more. The genes are TRBV29-1 and TRBJ1-2; 8 bases match TRBD1. CDR3 size: 12 residues. V shed 3 bases and J 4 bases; nucleotides not matched to a gene: 1. Germline V gene data show CDR1 as SQVTM and CDR2 as ANQGSEA. In DNA, the CDR3 is TGCAGCGTTGACCAGGGGGCCTATGGCTACACCTTC. Protein product: CSVDQGAYGYTF. The full variable domain, completed using reference TRBV29-1 and TRBJ1-2, is SAVISQKPSRDICQRGTSLTIQCQVDSQVTMMFWYRQQPGQSLTLIATANQGSEATYESGFVIDKFPISRPNLTFSTLTVSNMSPEDSSIYLCSVDQGAYGYTFGSGTRLTVV.

The chain couples TRBV9 to TRBJ2-7; 8 bases are a match to TRBD1. This CDR3 region has 14 residues. The junction had 8 bases not matched to a gene; V was cut back by 4 bases and J by 5 bases. Germline V gives CDR1 SGDLS, CDR2 YYNGEE. This CDR3 reads CASSWTGIHNEQYF. CDR3 bases: TGTGCCAGCAGCTGGACAGGGATTCACAACGAGCAGTACTTC.

The chain recombines TRBV7-8 with TRBJ2-5; TRBD2 aligns across 8 bases. CDR1 and CDR2 (germline): SGHVS, FQNEAQ. The ends lost 5 bases at V and 3 bases at J; junction bases unmatched: 17. The CDR3 spans 18 residues. CDR3 nucleotides: TGTGCCAGCAGCCCGGCGCTGAGTAGCGGGGTATTGGAAGAGACCCAGTACTTC. Translated, it gives CASSPALSSGVLEETQYF.

V is TRBV20-1 and J is TRBJ1-4; TRBD1 might be the D (5 bases). Germline V lookup: CDR1 DFQATT, CDR2 SNEGSKA (reference sequence). The CDR3 sequence is 14 residues long. Deletions cut 5 bases from V and 0 bases from J, with 10 bases between. The CDR3 DNA reads as TGCAGTGCTTACACAGGAGCAACTAATGAAAAACTGTTTTTT. It yields the protein CSAYTGATNEKLFF.

This clonotype was counted at least ten times. The chain uses TRBV24-1 and TRBJ1-1; TRBD1 agrees at 8 bases. Germline-derived CDR1 and CDR2 are KGHDR and SFDVKD. The ends lost 4 bases at V and 8 bases at J; junction bases unmatched: 8. The CDR3 has 14 residues. CDR3 protein: CATSDRPGQAEAFF. The CDR3 DNA follows: TGTGCCACCAGTGACCGCCCGGGACAGGCGGAAGCTTTCTTT.

The V call is TRBV5-1, the J call TRBJ2-7; 7 bases fit TRBD2. V lost 0 bases to trimming and J lost 2 bases; unmatched junction nucleotides: 5. From germline, CDR1 is SGHRS and CDR2 YFSETQ. This CDR3 has 15 residues. In DNA, the CDR3 is TGCGCCAGCAGCTTGGCCTGGGCGGGAGCCTACGAGCAGTACTTC. Its protein product is CASSLAWAGAYEQYF.

CDR3 coding DNA: TGTGCCAGCAGCCAAACCGGGACAGGGGCCGAATATGAGGAAAAACTGTTTTTT. Protein product: CASSQTGTGAEYEEKLFF. The rearrangement uses TRBV14 and TRBJ1-4; 10 nucleotides line up with TRBD1. Germline CDR1 and CDR2: SGHDN and FVKESK. With 2 bases clipped from V and 8 bases from J, the junction kept 14 bases outside the gene matches. This CDR3 spans 18 amino acids.

V is TRBV9 and J is TRBJ2-5; D perhaps matches TRBD1 (5 bases). Trimming removed 5 bases from V and 4 bases from J, with 18 bases in between. Per the germline V gene, CDR1 is SGDLS and CDR2 is YYNGEE. The CDR3 has 15 residues. DNA for the CDR3: TGTGCCAGCAGTTACTTGGGGCAGGCGAGAGAGACCCAGTACTTC. Its protein is CASSYLGQARETQYF.

Note on this clonotype: The junction departs from the called germline gene at one end, perhaps through a read error. The chain couples TRBV20-1 to TRBJ2-5; D is ambiguous. The CDR3 loop spans 10 amino acids. Germline CDR1 reads DFQATT; CDR2 reads SNEGSKA (reference sequence). The CDR3 protein is CSALRESQYF. In DNA form, the CDR3 reads TGCAGTGCTTTACGAGAGAGCCAGTACTTC.

This clonotype was seen ten or more times. This chain uses TRBV29-1 with TRBJ1-1, with D unclear. This CDR3 has 8 residues. The germline V gene has CDR1 SQVTM and CDR2 ANQGSEA. Deletions cut 6 bases from V and 8 bases from J, with 4 bases between. The CDR3, as DNA: TGCAGCGTCCCCGAAGCTTTCTTT. It specifies CSVPEAFF.

This clonotype came up a few times. The chain uses TRBV12-3 or TRBV12-4 and TRBJ1-3; D perhaps matches TRBD1 (5 bases). V was clipped by 8 bases and J by 2 bases, with 13 bases between them. The CDR3 is 14 amino acids. For the CDR3, the DNA is TGTGCCAGCTATGCAACGGGGGCTGGAAACACCATATATTTT. Protein: CASYATGAGNTIYF.

Ten or more counts support this clonotype. CDR3 sequence: CASTQRYMNTEAFF. CDR3 coding DNA: TGTGCCAGCACCCAAAGGTATATGAACACTGAAGCTTTCTTT. J is TRBJ1-1 and V is TRBV7-8; D unresolved. Germline-derived CDR1 and CDR2 are SGHVS and FQNEAQ. Trimming shortened V by 7 bases and J by 0 bases, and 12 bases separated the two germline ends. The CDR3 has 14 amino acids.

This clonotype was detected many times. The genes are TRBV7-6 and TRBJ1-1; 7 positions match TRBD1. J lost 1 base, V lost 0 bases, and 2 bases had no gene match. The CDR3 has 15 residues. Germline values: CDR1 SGHVS, CDR2 FNYEAQ. The CDR3 DNA is TGTGCCAGCAGCTTAGCGCCAGGGGGGAACACTGAAGCTTTCTTT. Translated, it gives CASSLAPGGNTEAFF.

This clonotype showed up just a few times. Since a much larger clone is just one base distant, this may be a read error. The rearrangement uses TRBV2 and TRBJ1-2; 8 bases fit TRBD1. The CDR3 consists of 15 residues. Looked up from germline, CDR1 is SNHLY and CDR2 is FYNNEI. The CDR3 DNA follows: TGTGCCGGCAGTGAAGTAGGACAGGGAGGCTATGGCTACACCTTC. It is translated as CAGSEVGQGGYGYTF.

This clonotype was observed at least ten times. V and J are TRBV7-9 and TRBJ1-1, with 7 bases aligning to TRBD1. The CDR3 is made up of 14 amino acids. The V gene end was trimmed by 5 bases and the J gene end by 6 bases; junction bases not matched to a gene: 9. The germline V gene encodes CDR1 SEHNR and CDR2 FQNEAQ (reference sequence). Here the CDR3 DNA reads TGTGCCAGCAGCCTGGGGACAGTTGATGCTGAAGCTTTCTTT. Translating it yields CASSLGTVDAEAFF.

This clonotype was seen more than once but under ten times. The V gene is TRBV10-3, the J gene TRBJ2-7; perhaps TRBD1 as D (5 bases). CDR1 and CDR2 (germline): ENHRY, SYGVKD. V gave up 10 bases and J gave up 1 base, with 11 bases separating them. CDR3 size: 12 residues. CDR3 bases: TGTGCCAGCCTAGGGGAATCCTACGAGCAGTACTTC. Its protein is CASLGESYEQYF.